Below are 12 T cell receptor beta chains sequenced from a single sample in a study of blood T cell repertoires in COVID-19. Produced via immunoSEQ multiplex PCR; TCRdb's table is partial and in-frame only. Of approximately 170,000 clones listed, approximately 82% are singletons. Sequencing used PBMCs or T cells enriched from blood (not recorded which). The receptors stem from a woman between 45 and 65 years old who had recovered from COVID-19.

This clone was observed a handful of times. The chain links TRBV9 to TRBJ1-4, with 7 bases fitting TRBD1. The trim removed 4 bases at V and 7 bases at J, leaving 7 bases unmatched. CDR3 length: 14 amino acids. CDR1 SGDLS and CDR2 YYNGEE come from the germline V gene. The CDR3 DNA sequence: TGTGCCAGCAGCCCCAGACAGGGACCTGAAAAACTGTTTTTT. It encodes CASSPRQGPEKLFF.

The chain couples TRBV5-6 to TRBJ1-2; 9 bases are a match to TRBD1. Germline V gene sequence: CDR1 SGHDT, CDR2 YYEEEE. The length of the CDR3 is 14 residues. J was trimmed by 7 bases and V by 4 bases; bases with no gene match: 8. The CDR3 nucleotides read TGTGCCAGCAGCGGAATACAGGGGGCGTCTGGCTACACCTTC. Its translation: CASSGIQGASGYTF.

DNA for the CDR3: TGCAGTGCACGACAAGACTATGGCTACACCTTC. Its translation: CSARQDYGYTF. This sequence joins TRBV20-1 and TRBJ1-2, with D unresolved. The ends were cut back, 6 bases at V and 3 bases at J, with 8 bases in the middle. The germline V gene encodes CDR1 DFQATT and CDR2 SNEGSKA (reference sequence). This CDR3 has 11 residues.

The chain uses TRBV9 and TRBJ2-3, with TRBD2 as a possible D gene (6 bases). V gave up 7 bases and J gave up 6 bases, with 15 bases separating them. CDR1 SGDLS and CDR2 YYNGEE come from the germline V gene. The CDR3 is 13 residues long. The CDR3 loop is CASGGLAVDTQYF. CDR3 nucleotide sequence: TGTGCCAGCGGGGGACTCGCGGTCGATACGCAGTATTTT.

This clone was seen just once. The V call is TRBV6-1, the J call TRBJ1-2; D is ambiguous. Germline V gives CDR1 MNHNS, CDR2 SASEGT. Trimming took off 3 bases at V and 2 bases at J, with 4 bases between the two ends. The CDR3 runs to 12 residues. CDR3 in amino acids: CASSDQNYGYTF. CDR3 nucleotide sequence: TGTGCCAGCAGTGATCAAAACTATGGCTACACCTTC.

The V gene is TRBV28, the J gene TRBJ1-5; no firm D call. V was shortened by 6 bases and J by 4 bases, with 13 bases between the two germline ends. From germline, CDR1 is MDHEN and CDR2 SYDVKM. The CDR3 is made up of 14 amino acids. The DNA for the CDR3 is TGTGCCAGCAGCCGACTCGCAGTAAATCAGCCCCAGCATTTT. Its translation is CASSRLAVNQPQHF. Full variable domain (rest looked up from reference TRBV28 and TRBJ1-5): DVKVTQSSRYLVKRTGEKVFLECVQDMDHENMFWYRQDPGLGLRLIYFSYDVKMKEKGDIPEGYSVSREKKERFSLILESASTNQTSMYLCASSRLAVNQPQHFGDGTRLSIL.

The rearrangement links TRBV13 to TRBJ2-1; TRBD1 matches 9 bases. The CDR3 is 15 residues long. The germline gives CDR1 PRHDT, CDR2 FYEKMQ (reference sequence). With 5 bases clipped from V and 7 bases from J, the junction kept 9 bases outside the gene matches. CDR3 nucleotides: TGTGCCAGCAGCCAACCGGGACAGGGTAGAAATGAGCAGTTCTTC. Translating gives CASSQPGQGRNEQFF. The variable domain in full, completed from reference TRBV13 and TRBJ2-1, reads AAGVIQSPRHLIKEKRETATLKCYPIPRHDTVYWYQQGPGQDPQFLISFYEKMQSDKGSIPDRFSAQQFSDYHSELNMSSLELGDSALYFCASSQPGQGRNEQFFGPGTRLTVL.

Only a few counts were recorded for this clone. The J gene is TRBJ1-5, the V gene TRBV27; 7 positions match TRBD1. Germline V gene sequence: CDR1 MNHEY, CDR2 SMNVEV (reference sequence). Losses at the gene ends were 6 bases for V and 7 bases for J; bases not matched to a gene: 12. The CDR3 is 15 amino acids. CDR3 sequence: CASRPRGQVKQPQHF. DNA for the CDR3: TGTGCCAGCAGACCCCGTGGACAGGTGAAGCAGCCCCAGCATTTT.

V usage is TRBV2 and J usage is TRBJ2-7, with 7 bases identical to TRBD1. Germline trimming cut 7 bases from V and 4 bases from J; bases unmatched to any gene: 13. This CDR3 has 15 residues. Looked up from germline, CDR1 is SNHLY and CDR2 is FYNNEI. This CDR3 reads CASTSPTGDLYEQYV. CDR3 coding DNA: TGTGCCAGCACCTCGCCTACAGGGGACCTTTACGAGCAGTACGTC.

The rearrangement joins TRBV27 to TRBJ1-4, with TRBD1 as a possible D gene (6 bases). Germline values: CDR1 MNHEY, CDR2 SMNVEV (reference sequence). This CDR3 is 14 amino acids long. Trimming took off 6 bases at V and 6 bases at J, with 14 bases between the two ends. CDR3 loop: CASRGGGWDEKLFF. As DNA, the CDR3 is TGTGCCAGCAGAGGGGGAGGGTGGGATGAAAAACTGTTTTTT.

The chain is built from TRBV15 and TRBJ2-4; D may be TRBD1 (6 bases). Germline CDR1 and CDR2: LNHNV and YYDKDF (reference sequence). CDR3 length: 14 residues. V lost 4 bases to trimming and J lost 2 bases, with 9 bases between them. The CDR3 sequence is CATSTRDTKNIQYF. The CDR3 region has the DNA TGTGCCACCAGCACTCGGGACACCAAAAACATTCAGTACTTC.

The chain is built from TRBV19 and TRBJ1-2; the match to TRBD1 covers 11 bases. The ends lost 3 bases at V and 6 bases at J; junction bases unmatched: 9. Germline V gene data show CDR1 as LNHDA and CDR2 as SQIVND (reference sequence). The CDR3 has 16 residues. CDR3 nucleotide sequence: TGTGCCAGTAGTATGTTGGGACAGGGGGTTTGGGATGGCTACACCTTC. Translation: CASSMLGQGVWDGYTF.